This record looks at one T cell receptor beta chain sequence and its context. No antigen is known for it. Qualities for individual bases were not recorded, and no much larger clone is one base off. Donors formed part of the validation cohort, which comprised 95 to 150 subjects and was distinct from the first cohort of under 750 subjects. Library preparation used the immunoSEQ multiplex PCR assay. The original methods were these. A statistical classification framework was built for diagnosing cytomegalovirus status from the catalog of TCR beta chain sequences. TCRdb carries this immuneACCESS record with in-frame sequences only. Its versions omit some clonotypes, under half of them owing to an unresolved V gene in the studies checked, with the rest unexplained. V and J calls and clone size are copied from that table; D and trimming were computed from the DNA. Here the sample has about 250,000 clones; more than 85% occur a single time. In total, the top ten clones hold 12% of the sample.

These data belong to a study of cytomegalovirus exposure and HLA in healthy donors (dated by TCRdb to about 2017). Study-level background: According to a later analysis, the roughly 120 validation repertoires were produced on the same platform as the roughly 600 repertoires of the first cohort. The study aimed to test whether cataloging public T cell receptors could reveal signatures of past pathogen exposure. Besides the first cohort of 666 subjects, a separate validation cohort made up of over a hundred different subjects was used. To predict cytomegalovirus infection status, the study combined high-throughput TCR immunosequencing, statistical association of individual TCRs with disease status, and machine learning.

The germline ends are 13 bases apart after V is trimmed by 1 base and J by 6 bases. Its CDR3 holds 14 amino acids, cysteine through phenylalanine. Only CDR3 DNA is held: 42 bases, read in frame from base 1. In the germline V gene, CDR1 corresponds to MNHNS and CDR2 to SASEGT. Results the study describes overall, beyond this receptor: A later analysis found that TCRs clustered in the first cohort also tended to co-occur in the roughly 120 validation repertoires, with approximately 93% of cluster scores above 0. Three of the identified cytomegalovirus-associated TCR beta chains were confirmed in vitro to be specific for cytomegalovirus antigens. The study gave a list of 150 to 200 TCR beta chains associated with cytomegalovirus. Across donors, most TCR sequences were observed very rarely, whereas some public TCRs were present in many individuals. Cytomegalovirus status was reported to be diagnosed by the classifier with high specificity and sensitivity in both the original and validation cohorts. A later analysis had no HLA typing for the validation cohort, so co-occurrence there was scored across all 120 or so repertoires. It was suggested by the authors that the approach could potentially be generalized to other disease states and immunological phenotypes.

Source material: PBMCs. The TCR originated in a young man in good health and CMV-seropositive. The chain is encoded by TRBV6-1 joined to TRBJ2-7; no D segment can be confidently identified. The CDR3 protein sequence reads: CASSEGFFSREQYF. The DNA sequence is given as TGTGCCAGCAGTGAAGGATTCTTCAGCCGCGAGCAGTACTTC.